These 20 T cell receptor beta chains were all obtained from the same sample, sequenced in a study of shared clonotypes between healthy human individuals. Profiling relied on immunoSEQ multiplex PCR, and the TCRdb table lists in-frame clones only, not all of them. Altogether roughly 1.4 million clones are present, 97% to 99% being singletons, with the ten largest covering approximately 0.4%. Material for sequencing was naive CD4+ T cells sorted from blood. Subset of the sample: CD45RA+ positively selected. The receptors originated from a man aged 25-45 years in good health.

This sequence joins TRBV5-1 and TRBJ2-2; D possibly corresponds to TRBD1 (5 bases). This CDR3 spans 16 amino acids. Trimming shortened V by 0 bases and J by 3 bases, and 12 bases separated the two germline ends. Germline V CDR1 and CDR2: SGHRS, YFSETQ. In DNA, the CDR3 is TGCGCCAGCAGCTTGGGAAGGGGATCGGACACCGGGGAGCTGTTTTTT. Translating it yields CASSLGRGSDTGELFF.

The gene calls are TRBV5-8 and TRBJ2-7; no definite D call. The V and J ends lost 2 bases and 7 bases respectively, with 7 bases between them. CDR3 length: 11 amino acids. Germline assignment: CDR1 SGHTS and CDR2 YDEGEE. The CDR3 DNA is TGTGCCAGCAGCTTCTATGGGGAGCAGTACTTC. This translates into CASSFYGEQYF.

The chain uses TRBV5-6 and TRBJ2-3; D ambiguous. Germline CDR1 reads SGHDT; CDR2 reads YYEEEE. Trimming cost V 4 bases and J 4 bases, with 10 bases left between them. This CDR3 has 13 amino acids. The CDR3 spells CASSPGRPDTQYF. As DNA, the CDR3 is TGTGCCAGCAGCCCCGGGCGGCCAGATACGCAGTATTTT.

The genes are TRBV7-8 and TRBJ1-5; D unresolved. The V gene's germline CDR1 is SGHVS and CDR2 FQNEAQ. This CDR3 region has 16 residues. V lost 2 bases, J lost 0 bases, and 11 bases lay in between. CDR3 sequence (DNA): TGTGCCAGCAGCTTAAGTACGGTCCTTAGCAATCAGCCCCAGCATTTT. It is translated as CASSLSTVLSNQPQHF.

The rearrangement links TRBV30 to TRBJ1-4; D gene unclear. Germline V lookup: CDR1 GTSNPN, CDR2 SVGIG (reference sequence). Trimming took 3 bases from V and 7 from J, leaving 12 bases between them. This CDR3 is built from 13 residues. This CDR3 is CAWRLTGSEKLFF. In nucleotides, the CDR3 is TGTGCCTGGAGGCTGACCGGGTCTGAAAAACTGTTTTTT.

This clone was observed a single time. The J gene is TRBJ2-1, the V gene TRBV5-1; no clear D gene. The V and J ends lost 0 bases and 0 bases respectively, with 13 bases between them. CDR1 and CDR2 from the germline V gene are SGHRS and YFSETQ. The CDR3 consists of 17 residues. CDR3 amino acids: CASSLASVAGSYNEQFF. The CDR3 DNA reads as TGCGCCAGCAGCTTGGCCTCGGTGGCAGGCTCCTACAATGAGCAGTTCTTC. The whole variable domain, remainder taken from reference TRBV5-1 and TRBJ2-1, is KAGVTQTPRYLIKTRGQQVTLSCSPISGHRSVSWYQQTPGQGLQFLFEYFSETQRNKGNFPGRFSGRQFSNSRSEMNVSTLELGDSALYLCASSLASVAGSYNEQFFGPGTRLTVL.

V and J are TRBV5-5 and TRBJ2-1; D is possibly TRBD1 (6 bases). The length of the CDR3 is 15 residues. Germline loops: CDR1 SGHKS, CDR2 YYEKEE (reference sequence). V was pared by 1 base and J by 3 bases, with 11 bases between. The chain's CDR3 is CASSLTGRFYNEQFF. CDR3 DNA: TGTGCCAGCAGCTTGACAGGGCGATTCTACAATGAGCAGTTCTTC.

The chain couples TRBV5-1 to TRBJ2-7, with 7 bases lining up with TRBD2. CDR1 is SGHRS, CDR2 YFSETQ, per germline. CDR3 length equals 14 residues. Trimming removed 4 bases from V and 3 bases from J; junction bases left unmatched: 7. The CDR3 bases are TGCGCCAGCAGCCCTCAGGCGGGGGACTACGAGCAGTACTTC. The encoded protein is CASSPQAGDYEQYF. Supplemented by reference TRBV5-1 and TRBJ2-7, the full variable domain reads KAGVTQTPRYLIKTRGQQVTLSCSPISGHRSVSWYQQTPGQGLQFLFEYFSETQRNKGNFPGRFSGRQFSNSRSEMNVSTLELGDSALYLCASSPQAGDYEQYFGPGTRLTVT.

This chain links TRBV28 with TRBJ2-7, with D possibly matching TRBD2 (6 bases). V lost 2 bases to trimming and J lost 4 bases, with 15 bases between them. Germline CDR1 and CDR2: MDHEN and SYDVKM. The CDR3 length is 15 residues. CDR3 sequence: CASSLGGLAGYEQYF. CDR3 coding DNA: TGTGCCAGCAGTTTAGGTGGTTTGGCGGGATACGAGCAGTACTTC. The variable domain in full, with the rest retrieved from reference TRBV28 and TRBJ2-7, is DVKVTQSSRYLVKRTGEKVFLECVQDMDHENMFWYRQDPGLGLRLIYFSYDVKMKEKGDIPEGYSVSREKKERFSLILESASTNQTSMYLCASSLGGLAGYEQYFGPGTRLTVT.

The V call is TRBV12-5, the J call TRBJ2-1; D is ambiguous. The CDR3 is 17 amino acids. V was shortened by 0 bases and J by 0 bases, with 12 bases between the two germline ends. Germline V gene data show CDR1 as LGHNT and CDR2 as FRNRAP. Here the CDR3 DNA reads TGTGCTAGTGGTTTGGTACGCGGCAGGAGCTCCTACAATGAGCAGTTCTTC. As protein: CASGLVRGRSSYNEQFF.

The chain couples TRBV10-3 to TRBJ2-7, with 9 bases fitting TRBD1. CDR1 is ENHRY, CDR2 SYGVKD, per germline. Trimming at V came to 8 bases and at J to 2 bases, leaving 7 bases not matched to a gene. The CDR3 is 14 residues long. The CDR3 spells CAIQTGTGTYEQYF. In DNA, the CDR3 is TGTGCCATCCAAACCGGGACAGGGACCTACGAGCAGTACTTC.

On this clone: One end of the junction fails to match germline, which may point to a read error. The chain recombines TRBV7-7 with TRBJ2-1, with TRBD2 matching 7 bases. Germline V gene lookup returns CDR1 SSHAT and CDR2 FNYEAQ (reference sequence). The CDR3 covers 15 residues. The CDR3 DNA reads as TGTGCTAGCAGCACGGGGACTACCAACTACAATGAGCAGTTCTTC. As protein: CASSTGTTNYNEQFF.

The V and J genes are TRBV10-3 and TRBJ2-7; TRBD1 agrees at 8 bases. Germline V gene lookup returns CDR1 ENHRY and CDR2 SYGVKD. V lost 0 bases to trimming and J lost 3 bases; unmatched junction nucleotides: 4. This CDR3 is built from 15 residues. The CDR3 coding sequence is TGTGCCATCAGTGAGTCCTCAGGGGGCGGCTACGAGCAGTACTTC. Protein sequence: CAISESSGGGYEQYF.

The rearrangement links TRBV5-1 to TRBJ1-4; tentative D call: TRBD1 (6 bases). This CDR3 comprises 16 residues. Germline assignment: CDR1 SGHRS and CDR2 YFSETQ. V was clipped by 4 bases and J by 8 bases, with 21 bases between them. CDR3 DNA: TGCGCCAGCAGCCTGATCGGGACATCCGATTCCGAAAAACTGTTTTTT. It translates to CASSLIGTSDSEKLFF.

The CDR3 DNA follows: TGTGCCAGCAGTGGGGACAGGGGGTACCTCGAGCAGTACTTC. This sequence encodes CASSGDRGYLEQYF. The V and J genes are TRBV2 and TRBJ2-7; 11 nucleotides match TRBD1. V shed 4 bases and J 6 bases; nucleotides not matched to a gene: 5. This CDR3 has 14 amino acids. CDR1 is SNHLY, CDR2 FYNNEI, per germline.

This clone was picked up one time. The V and J genes are TRBV15 and TRBJ2-5; D is unresolved. CDR3 length: 11 amino acids. Germline-derived CDR1 and CDR2 are LNHNV and YYDKDF (reference sequence). Trimming took off 4 bases at V and 0 bases at J, with 0 bases between the two ends. The CDR3 DNA reads TGTGCCACCAGCAACCAAGAGACCCAGTACTTC. Amino acid sequence: CATSNQETQYF.

The chain employs TRBV6-5 and TRBJ2-7; 12 bases map to TRBD2. Germline V CDR1 and CDR2: MNHEY, SVGAGI. This CDR3 comprises 16 residues. J lost 2 bases, V lost 0 bases, and 2 bases had no gene match. CDR3 sequence (DNA): TGTGCCAGCAGTTACTCGACTAGCGGGAGCACCTACGAGCAGTACTTC. This codes for CASSYSTSGSTYEQYF.

The genes are TRBV5-1 and TRBJ2-1, with D possibly TRBD2 on 7 matching bases. Looked up from germline, CDR1 is SGHRS and CDR2 is YFSETQ. There are 15 residues in the CDR3. Trimming left V 2 bases short and J 5 bases short, with 14 bases between. Here the CDR3 DNA reads TGCGCCAGCAGCTTAACGGCGGGGGCGGACAATGAGCAGTTCTTC. Its translation: CASSLTAGADNEQFF.

This chain connects TRBV11-2 to TRBJ2-6; D might be TRBD1 or TRBD2, each matching 6 bases. The germline V gene has CDR1 SGHAT and CDR2 FQNNGV. The CDR3 is 18 amino acids. Trimming took 0 bases from V and 4 from J, leaving 16 bases between them. CDR3 sequence (DNA): TGTGCCAGCAGCTTAGATCAGTGGGGGGCCCTCGGGGCCAACGTCCTGACTTTC. Amino acids: CASSLDQWGALGANVLTF.

The chain is built from TRBV29-1 and TRBJ1-2; D unresolved. There are 11 residues in the CDR3. V lost 4 bases and J 6 bases, leaving 9 bases between the germline ends. The germline gives CDR1 SQVTM, CDR2 ANQGSEA. The CDR3 loop is CSVGQTNGYTF. In DNA form, the CDR3 reads TGCAGCGTTGGGCAAACAAATGGCTACACCTTC.